Below, 12 T cell receptor beta chains from the same sample are listed, as sequenced in a study of radiotherapy plus CTLA-4 blockade in lung cancer. TCRdb's table, derived via immunoSEQ multiplex PCR, lists solely in-frame clones and lacks some. Altogether some 100,000 clones are present, over 80% being singletons, with the ten largest covering roughly 14%. This specimen consisted of peripheral blood, obtained from a patient treated with radiotherapy plus ipilimumab. All receptors derive from a human donor with non-small cell lung cancer that progressed on radiotherapy plus ipilimumab.

This sequence joins TRBV28 and TRBJ1-5, with no clear D. In germline, CDR1 is MDHEN, CDR2 SYDVKM. The CDR3 length is 12 residues. With 4 bases removed from V and 5 bases from J, the gap between germline ends came to 6 bases. The chain's CDR3 is CASSSNHQPQHF. The CDR3, as DNA: TGTGCCAGCAGTTCCAATCATCAGCCCCAGCATTTT.

The CDR3 nucleotides read TGTGCCAGCAGCCCCAACCCCCAGCGGGGGCCCCCAGATACGCAGTATTTT. It translates to CASSPNPQRGPPDTQYF. This chain uses TRBV25-1 with TRBJ2-3; the match to TRBD2 covers 8 bases. The CDR3 loop spans 17 amino acids. Per the germline V gene, CDR1 is MGHDK and CDR2 is SYGVNS. Trimming cost V 6 bases and J 4 bases; bases outside gene matches: 15.

The V gene is TRBV6-6, the J gene TRBJ2-3; the match to TRBD2 covers 7 bases. The CDR3 spans 15 residues. Germline-derived CDR1 and CDR2 are MNHNY and SVGAGI (reference sequence). The V segment lost 6 bases and the J segment 4 bases; nucleotides outside the gene matches: 10. The DNA of the CDR3 is TGTGCCAGCAGGGTCCGCGGGGGTGGGTCAGATACGCAGTATTTT. Its protein product is CASRVRGGGSDTQYF.

The chain carries TRBV29-1 and TRBJ1-2, with D unresolved. CDR3 length: 14 amino acids. The V gene's germline CDR1 is SQVTM and CDR2 ANQGSEA. V was trimmed by 3 bases and J by 2 bases, leaving 13 bases between them. CDR3 protein: CSVDNPTANYGYTF. The CDR3 DNA sequence: TGCAGCGTTGACAATCCGACGGCCAACTATGGCTACACCTTC.

The rearrangement joins TRBV28 to TRBJ1-6, with 8 bases aligning to TRBD1. Trimming at V came to 4 bases and at J to 9 bases, leaving 11 bases not matched to a gene. The germline CDR1 and CDR2 sequences are MDHEN and SYDVKM. This CDR3 comprises 16 residues. DNA for the CDR3: TGTGCCAGCAGTTCACCGACAGGGGAGAGTGGTTCACCCCTCCACTTT. Its translation is CASSSPTGESGSPLHF.

This rearrangement joins TRBV5-6 to TRBJ1-4, with D possibly TRBD1 on 5 matching bases. Germline assignment: CDR1 SGHDT and CDR2 YYEEEE. The CDR3 totals 15 residues. V was trimmed by 9 bases and J by 3 bases, leaving 18 bases between them. CDR3 in DNA: TGTGCCAATGCGCCACAGGCGGTAGCTAATGAAAAACTGTTTTTT. Translation: CANAPQAVANEKLFF.

The chain uses TRBV7-7 and TRBJ2-5; 7 bases map to TRBD1. From germline, CDR1 is SSHAT and CDR2 FNYEAQ (reference sequence). The CDR3 length is 16 residues. V lost 0 bases, J lost 7 bases, and 11 bases stayed unmatched. The DNA for the CDR3 is TGTGCCAGCAGCTTAGCCGTAGGGGGCCCACGAGGGACCCAGTACTTC. Amino acids: CASSLAVGGPRGTQYF. The whole variable domain, filled in from reference TRBV7-7 and TRBJ2-5, reads GAGVSQSPRYKVTKRGQDVTLRCDPISSHATLYWYQQALGQGPEFLTYFNYEAQPDKSGLPSDRFSAERPEGSISTLTIQRTEQRDSAMYRCASSLAVGGPRGTQYFGPGTRLLVL.

The rearrangement uses TRBV11-2 and TRBJ2-5, with TRBD2 matching over 7 bases. The CDR3 contains 14 residues. With V trimmed by 6 bases and J by 2 bases, 6 bases remained unmatched. Germline V gene data show CDR1 as SGHAT and CDR2 as FQNNGV. The CDR3 here is CASSSGRGQETQYF. CDR3 bases: TGTGCCAGCAGTAGCGGGCGAGGTCAAGAGACCCAGTACTTC.

V is TRBV9 and J is TRBJ2-6; 9 positions agree with TRBD2. Per the germline V gene, CDR1 is SGDLS and CDR2 is YYNGEE. The CDR3 length is 18 residues. The trim removed 4 bases at V and 0 bases at J, leaving 8 bases unmatched. The CDR3 nucleotides are TGTGCCAGCAGCCGGGTTAGCGGGGGCCTCTCTGGGGCCAACGTCCTGACTTTC. Protein product: CASSRVSGGLSGANVLTF.

This clone was counted a few times. Additional DNA sequences in this sample encode the identical CDR3. The CDR3 spells CASSLAGGTDTQYF. In nucleotides, the CDR3 is TGTGCCAGCAGCTTAGCGGGGGGGACAGATACGCAGTATTTT. The chain employs TRBV7-2 and TRBJ2-3; 7 bases align to TRBD2. This CDR3 comprises 14 residues. The J segment lost 3 bases and the V segment lost 0 bases, leaving 0 bases of the junction unmatched. Germline assignment: CDR1 SGHTA and CDR2 FQGNSA.

This clone has more than one count but fewer than ten. J is TRBJ2-7 and V is TRBV4-2; 8 bases match TRBD1. The CDR3 sequence is 15 residues long. Germline V CDR1 and CDR2: LGHNA, YNFKEQ. V trimming: 1 base; J trimming: 3 bases; junction bases outside the gene matches: 5. The CDR3 sequence: CASSQVSGTGYEQYF. CDR3 bases: TGTGCCAGCAGCCAAGTTTCGGGGACAGGCTACGAGCAGTACTTC.

The rearrangement links TRBV2 to TRBJ1-1; possibly TRBD1 for D (5 bases). V gave up 7 bases and J gave up 1 base, with 16 bases separating them. This CDR3 is built from 15 residues. Per germline, CDR1 SNHLY and CDR2 FYNNEI. In DNA form, the CDR3 reads TGTGCCAGCAACCCAGCGGTGGGGCAGAACACTGAAGCTTTCTTT. As protein: CASNPAVGQNTEAFF.